A single T cell receptor beta chain is shown here with its context. Assay: immunoSEQ multiplex PCR; the TCRdb copy retains only in-frame clones and omits some. The sample records around 25,000 clones, about 87% being singletons. The J segment lost 4 bases and the V segment lost 4 bases, leaving 4 bases of the junction unmatched. The CDR3 has 14 residues. CDR1 and CDR2 (germline): SGHDT, YYEEEE. The data were taken from a study of preoperative IRX-2 immunotherapy in early breast cancer. The sample's treatment: preoperative locoregional IRX-2 cytokine immunotherapy. This phase Ib study tested locoregional IRX-2 cytokine immunotherapy given before surgery.

The sample was tumor tissue, taken after IRX-2 immunotherapy. This chain uses TRBV5-6 with TRBJ2-4; 8 bases align to TRBD1. This sequence originates from a human donor with breast cancer. Here the CDR3 reads CASSPGTGKNIQYF. The DNA of the CDR3 is TGTGCCAGCAGCCCGGGGACAGGAAAAAACATTCAGTACTTC.